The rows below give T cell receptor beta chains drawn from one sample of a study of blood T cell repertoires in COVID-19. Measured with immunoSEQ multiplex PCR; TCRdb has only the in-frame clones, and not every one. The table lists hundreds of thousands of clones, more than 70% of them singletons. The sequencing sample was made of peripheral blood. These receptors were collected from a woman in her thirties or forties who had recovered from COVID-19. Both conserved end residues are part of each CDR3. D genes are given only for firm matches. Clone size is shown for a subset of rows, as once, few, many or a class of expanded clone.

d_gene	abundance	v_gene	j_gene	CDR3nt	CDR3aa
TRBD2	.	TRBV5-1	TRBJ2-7	TGCGCCAGCAGCCCCAGCGGCGGGACTAGCGGCTACGAGCAGTACTTC	CASSPSGGTSGYEQYF
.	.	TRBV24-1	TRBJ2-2	TGTGCCACCAGTGACCCCCAGAGGATCACCGGGGAGCTGTTTTTT	CATSDPQRITGELFF
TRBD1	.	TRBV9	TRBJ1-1	TGTGCCAGCAGCGTAGGGGGGACAGGGGGCGACGCTTTCTTT	CASSVGGTGGDAFF
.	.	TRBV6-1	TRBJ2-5	TGTGCCAGCAGTGAGGGTCTGGGCCCACGGGAGACCCAGTACTTC	CASSEGLGPRETQYF
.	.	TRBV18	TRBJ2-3	TGTGCCAGCTCACCGCGGGACAGAGGGTCAGATACGCAGTATTTT	CASSPRDRGSDTQYF
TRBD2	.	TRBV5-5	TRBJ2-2	TGTGCCAGCAGCCCCAGACTAGCGGGAGGGCCTGGTAGCACCGGGGAGCTGTTTTTT	CASSPRLAGGPGSTGELFF
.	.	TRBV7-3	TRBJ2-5	TGTGCCAGCAGCCCGACCGGCCCGGGGGCCCAGTACTTC	CASSPTGPGAQYF
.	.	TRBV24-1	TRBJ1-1	TGTGCCACCAGTGACTCGGCGGACAGAGGGAACACTGAAGCTTTCTTT	CATSDSADRGNTEAFF
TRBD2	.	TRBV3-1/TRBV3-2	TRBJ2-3	TGTGCCAGCAGCCAAGATATGGGGACTAGCGGAACTGGAGGCACAGATACGCAGTATTTT	CASSQDMGTSGTGGTDTQYF
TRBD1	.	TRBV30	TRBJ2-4	TGTGCCTGGAGAACGACAGGGATTGGCATTCAGTACTTC	CAWRTTGIGIQYF
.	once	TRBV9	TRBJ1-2	TGTGCCAGCAGCGTCGGGGCGGACTATGGCCACACCTTC	CASSVGADYGHTF
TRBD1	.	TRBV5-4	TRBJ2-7	TGTGCCAGCGCAATCGACCAGGGGGCCTACGAGCAGTACTTC	CASAIDQGAYEQYF
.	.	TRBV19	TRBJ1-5	TGTGCCAGTAGGGCAGGGGATCAGCCCCAGCATTTT	CASRAGDQPQHF
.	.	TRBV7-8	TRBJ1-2	TGTGCCAGCAGCAGAGGAGGTGCCTACTATGGCTACACCTTC	CASSRGGAYYGYTF
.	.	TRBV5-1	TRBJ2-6	TGCGCCAGCAGCCCCCAAAGCCGGACAGCGCGCTCTGGGGCCAACGTCCTGACTTTC	CASSPQSRTARSGANVLTF
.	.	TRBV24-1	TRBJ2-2	TGTGCCACCAGGGCTAGCGATGGCGGGGAGCTGTTTTTT	CATRASDGGELFF
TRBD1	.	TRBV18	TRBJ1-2	TGTGCCAGCTCGCTCGACAGGGCCTATGGCTACACCTTC	CASSLDRAYGYTF
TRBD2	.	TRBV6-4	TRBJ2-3	TGTGCCAGCAGTGACGGGGGACTAGCGGGACCCGTCCCGCAGTATTTT	CASSDGGLAGPVPQYF
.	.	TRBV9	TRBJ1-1	TGTGCCAGCAGCCCCCCAGGGTCCGTGAACACTGAAGCTTTCTTT	CASSPPGSVNTEAFF
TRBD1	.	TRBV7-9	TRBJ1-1	TGTGCCAGCAGCTTAGAAACAGGGGACACTGAAGCTTTCTTT	CASSLETGDTEAFF
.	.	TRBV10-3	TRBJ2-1	TGTGCCATCTCCGAGGCGGGGGCCGGGGGCAATGAGCAGTTCTTC	CAISEAGAGGNEQFF